This T cell receptor beta chain originates from a study of blood T cell repertoires in COVID-19. About the study: Nucleic acid was either cDNA or gDNA, and it came from T cells, B-cell-depleted T cells, or PBMCs.

As originally analysed: Amplification of reference gene primers provided the estimated nucleated cell counts. Sequenced by immunoSEQ multiplex PCR; TCRdb stores in-frame clones only, minus some. V and J calls plus clone size are reproduced from that table; the DNA served to infer D and trimming. The table includes 150,000 or so clones, more than 75% detected once. The V gene's germline CDR1 is MNHEY and CDR2 SMNVEV (reference sequence). Trimming left V 6 bases short and J 6 bases short, with 21 bases between. The CDR3 loop spans 16 amino acids. The specimen was PBMCs or T cells enriched from blood (not recorded which). The chain has TRBV27 and TRBJ1-5; D might be TRBD1 (6 bases). This TCR came from a woman aged 50 to 65 who had recovered from COVID-19. CDR3: CASSTGPRGPIQPQHF. The CDR3 nucleotides are TGTGCCAGCAGCACCGGGCCCAGGGGCCCAATTCAGCCCCAGCATTTT.